This T cell receptor beta chain was sequenced during a study of T-cell memory formation after mild COVID-19. Looking at the study overall: The TCR clusters were mostly specific to one donor.

The germline CDR1 and CDR2 sequences are SGHRS and YFSETQ. Trimming left V 0 bases short and J 1 base short, with 7 bases between. This CDR3 is built from 15 residues. The study, taken as a whole, reports: Among clones peaking at day 37 in the second wave, SARS-CoV-2 specificity remained unconfirmed. Whereas later expanders leaned CD4+, clones contracting day 15 to 85 showed a balanced CD4/CD8 makeup.

TCR alpha and TCR beta cDNA libraries with sample barcodes and UMIs came from 5'RACE using constant-segment primers. TCRdb itself ran the 5' RACE reads through MiXCR, one entry per CDR3 protein. The sample yields hundreds of thousands of distinct CDR3 sequences, around a quarter seen once. This clonotype came up a few times. What it binds is unknown. Material for sequencing was PBMCs or a T cell subset sorted from them (not recorded which). This clonotype originated in an adult woman who had mild COVID-19 (a few samples of this study predate the infection). Cell type and time point are not known. V usage is TRBV5-1 and J usage is TRBJ2-2; D not resolved. The CDR3: CASSLVRQNTGELFF. CDR3 nucleotide sequence: TGCGCCAGCAGCTTGGTCAGGCAGAACACCGGGGAGCTGTTTTTT.